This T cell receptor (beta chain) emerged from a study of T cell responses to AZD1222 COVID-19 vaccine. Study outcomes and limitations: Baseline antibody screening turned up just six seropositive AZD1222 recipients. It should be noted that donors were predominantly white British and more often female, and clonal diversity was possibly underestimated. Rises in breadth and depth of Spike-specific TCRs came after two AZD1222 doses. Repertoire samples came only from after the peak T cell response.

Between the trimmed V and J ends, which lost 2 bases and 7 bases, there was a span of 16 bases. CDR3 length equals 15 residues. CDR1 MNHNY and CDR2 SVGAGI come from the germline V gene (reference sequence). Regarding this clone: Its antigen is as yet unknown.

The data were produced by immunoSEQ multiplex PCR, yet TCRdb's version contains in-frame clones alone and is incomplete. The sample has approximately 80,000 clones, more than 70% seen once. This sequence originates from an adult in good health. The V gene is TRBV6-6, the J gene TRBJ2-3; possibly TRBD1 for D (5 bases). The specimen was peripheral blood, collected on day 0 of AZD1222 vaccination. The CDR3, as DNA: TGTGCCAGCAGTTACGGTGGTGGTCGACAGCATACGCAGTATTTT. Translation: CASSYGGGRQHTQYF.